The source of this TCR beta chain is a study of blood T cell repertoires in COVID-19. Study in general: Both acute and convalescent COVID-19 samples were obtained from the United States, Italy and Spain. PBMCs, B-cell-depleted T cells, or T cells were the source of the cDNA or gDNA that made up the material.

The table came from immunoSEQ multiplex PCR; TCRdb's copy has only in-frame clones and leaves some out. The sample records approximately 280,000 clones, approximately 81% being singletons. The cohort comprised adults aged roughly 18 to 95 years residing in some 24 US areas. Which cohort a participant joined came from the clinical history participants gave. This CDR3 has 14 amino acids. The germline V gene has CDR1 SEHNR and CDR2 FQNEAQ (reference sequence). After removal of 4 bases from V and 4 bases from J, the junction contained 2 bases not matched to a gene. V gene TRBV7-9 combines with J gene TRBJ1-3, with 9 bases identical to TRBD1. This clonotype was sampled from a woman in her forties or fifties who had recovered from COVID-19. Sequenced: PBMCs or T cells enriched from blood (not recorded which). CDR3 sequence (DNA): TGTGCCAGCAGCTCGACAGGGGGGGGAAACACCATATATTTT. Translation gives CASSSTGGGNTIYF.